The 7 T cell receptor beta chains below come from one sample, sequenced in a study of blood T cell repertoires in COVID-19. Measured with immunoSEQ multiplex PCR; TCRdb has only the in-frame clones, and not every one. The data contain under 200,000 clones, about 86% of them singletons. Sequenced input: peripheral blood. The source is a woman in her sixties with COVID-19, enrolled during active disease.

V gene TRBV7-2 combines with J gene TRBJ1-5; 9 nucleotides align to TRBD1. With V trimmed by 5 bases and J by 5 bases, 4 bases remained unmatched. CDR1 SGHTA and CDR2 FQGNSA come from the germline V gene. This CDR3 contains 14 residues. In DNA form, the CDR3 reads TGTGCCAGCAGCCTACAGGGGGCCTATCAGCCCCAGCATTTT. It codes for CASSLQGAYQPQHF.

This chain joins TRBV19 and TRBJ2-2; 8 positions match TRBD1. The germline gives CDR1 LNHDA, CDR2 SQIVND (reference sequence). J was trimmed by 1 base and V by 11 bases; bases with no gene match: 12. CDR3 length equals 16 residues. The CDR3 sequence: CAGDRYGSKNTGELFF. For the CDR3, the DNA is TGTGCCGGGGACAGGTACGGCTCTAAGAACACCGGGGAGCTGTTTTTT.

The chain couples TRBV6-7 to TRBJ2-7, with D possibly matching TRBD2 (6 bases). TRBV6-7 is an ORF, with its function uncertain. This CDR3 is 19 amino acids long. V was cut by 0 bases and J by 3 bases, with 24 bases left in between. The CDR3 protein is CASSYSGWRQGGLVYEQYF. CDR3 coding DNA: TGTGCCAGCAGTTACTCCGGATGGAGGCAGGGAGGTCTCGTCTACGAGCAGTACTTC.

This clone is termed medium-sized. The V gene is TRBV5-1, the J gene TRBJ2-3; no reliable D call. With 1 base removed from V and 9 bases from J, the gap between germline ends came to 12 bases. CDR3 size: 13 residues. Germline V gives CDR1 SGHRS, CDR2 YFSETQ. CDR3: CASSLPETQTQYF. The CDR3 DNA is TGCGCCAGCAGCTTGCCGGAGACCCAAACGCAGTATTTT.

The chain couples TRBV30 to TRBJ2-1; 13 bases are shared with TRBD2. The junction had 4 bases not matched to a gene; V was cut back by 1 base and J by 7 bases. This CDR3 is 15 amino acids long. The germline V gene has CDR1 GTSNPN and CDR2 SVGIG (reference sequence). The CDR3 nucleotides are TGTGCCTGGAGTGAACTAGCGGGAGGGTGGAATGAGCAGTTCTTC. Its translation is CAWSELAGGWNEQFF.

The chain is built from TRBV5-1 and TRBJ2-1, with 12 positions matching TRBD2. From germline, CDR1 is SGHRS and CDR2 YFSETQ. There are 17 residues in the CDR3. V shed 4 bases and J 4 bases; nucleotides not matched to a gene: 9. CDR3 sequence reads: CASSPKVLAGGYNEQFF. In nucleotides, the CDR3 is TGCGCCAGCAGCCCCAAAGTACTAGCGGGAGGTTACAATGAGCAGTTCTTC.

The gene calls are TRBV4-3 and TRBJ2-5, with 8 bases fitting TRBD2. V gave up 1 base and J gave up 5 bases; unmatched junction bases: 9. This CDR3 comprises 16 residues. Germline CDR1 and CDR2: LGHNA and YSLEER. The CDR3 sequence: CASSQVVSGGRETQYF. Here the CDR3 DNA reads TGCGCCAGCAGCCAAGTCGTCTCGGGCGGGAGGGAGACCCAGTACTTC.